These 22 T cell receptor beta chains originate from one sample sequenced in a study of regulatory T cells in long-lasting Graves disease. Library construction for TCR beta used iRepertoire HTBI primers and Arm-PCR of CDR3 regions. TCRdb re-derived calls from the multiplex PCR reads in MiXCR, one entry per CDR3 protein. The sample lists hundreds of thousands of distinct CDR3 sequences; about 12% were seen once. Time point reported: newly diagnosed GD, antithyroid drugs for less than 3 months. Extracted PBMC RNA gave rise to the TCR library. These data were likewise used in another study, on T cells in Graves' hyperthyroidism and ophthalmopathy.

The material sequenced was peripheral blood mononuclear cells (PBMCs), taken at new diagnosis, from a patient treated with antithyroid drugs. The origin of the receptors is a woman younger than 45 with Graves disease.

This clonotype has at least ten counts. This chain joins TRBV6-2 or TRBV6-3 and TRBJ1-5; 10 nucleotides match TRBD1. Germline loops: CDR1 MNHEY, CDR2 SVGEGT. V lost 6 bases to trimming and J lost 0 bases; unmatched junction nucleotides: 20. This CDR3 has 21 residues. The CDR3 here is CASRLDRGRIGYGGSNQPQHF. The CDR3 nucleotides are TGTGCCAGCAGATTAGACAGGGGGCGCATTGGGTATGGAGGTAGCAATCAGCCCCAGCATTTT.

This clonotype was recorded many times. The V gene is TRBV5-4, the J gene TRBJ1-4; possible D gene TRBD1, 5 bases. The CDR3 totals 15 residues. Trimming took off 6 bases at V and 7 bases at J, with 19 bases between the two ends. The germline gives CDR1 SGHNT, CDR2 YYREEE (reference sequence). This CDR3 reads CASTPEGAGVEKLFF. The CDR3 DNA sequence: TGTGCCAGCACCCCGGAAGGGGCGGGGGTTGAAAAACTGTTTTTT. Using reference TRBV5-4 and TRBJ1-4 for the parts outside the CDR3, the full variable domain is ETGVTQSPTHLIKTRGQQVTLRCSSQSGHNTVSWYQQALGQGPQFIFQYYREEENGRGNFPPRFSGLQFPNYSSELNVNALELDDSALYLCASTPEGAGVEKLFFGSGTQLSVL.

In this sample, this clonotype turned up many times. The chain links TRBV11-2 to TRBJ2-7; 7 bases map to TRBD1. Trimming cost V 5 bases and J 0 bases; bases outside gene matches: 7. The CDR3 loop spans 15 amino acids. Germline CDR1 SGHAT, CDR2 FQNNGV. CDR3 residues: CASSHPRQGSYEQYF. DNA of the CDR3: TGTGCCAGCAGCCACCCCCGACAGGGCTCCTACGAGCAGTACTTC.

The sample holds one count of this clonotype. This chain connects TRBV7-9 to TRBJ2-2; D unclear. The CDR3 sequence is 13 residues long. Germline lookup yields CDR1 SEHNR and CDR2 FQNEAQ (reference sequence). V lost 1 base to trimming and J lost 7 bases, with 7 bases between them. As DNA, the CDR3 is TGTGCCAGCAGCTTAGTTTCGAGCGGGGAGCTGTTTTTT. Amino acid sequence: CASSLVSSGELFF. Drawing the rest from reference TRBV7-9 and TRBJ2-2, the complete variable domain is DTGVSQNPRHKITKRGQNVTFRCDPISEHNRLYWYRQTLGQGPEFLTYFQNEAQLEKSRLLSDRFSAERPKGSFSTLEIQRTEQGDSAMYLCASSLVSSGELFFGEGSRLTVL.

This clonotype has a count of ten or more. The CDR3 DNA reads as TGCAGCGTTGAGAGACAGACCGGGGAGCTGTTTTTT. It codes for CSVERQTGELFF. V and J are TRBV29-1 and TRBJ2-2; maybe TRBD1 (5 bases). The CDR3 has 12 residues. The germline V gene has CDR1 SQVTM and CDR2 ANQGSEA. The V end lost 3 bases, the J end lost 5 bases, and 7 bases lay between the germline ends.

V usage is TRBV3-1 and J usage is TRBJ1-1; D is undetermined. The CDR3 runs to 13 residues. Looked up from germline, CDR1 is LGHDT and CDR2 is YNNKEL (reference sequence). Between the trimmed V and J ends, which lost 1 base and 5 bases, there was a span of 8 bases. The CDR3 here is CASSQGWRTEAFF. CDR3 bases: TGTGCCAGCAGCCAAGGGTGGAGAACTGAAGCTTTCTTT.

The CDR3 region is CASSVPGAFF. In DNA, the CDR3 is TGTGCCAGCAGTGTACCCGGAGCTTTCTTT. The rearrangement joins TRBV6-1 to TRBJ1-1; no clear D. Germline CDR1 and CDR2: MNHNS and SASEGT. The CDR3 spans 10 residues. The V end was cut by 4 bases, the J end by 10 bases, with 7 bases between.

There are many counts of this clonotype. The chain is built from TRBV25-1 and TRBJ1-1; the D gene is possibly TRBD1 (5 bases). The CDR3 loop spans 18 amino acids. Germline CDR1 reads MGHDK; CDR2 reads SYGVNS. The ends were cut back, 0 bases at V and 3 bases at J, with 20 bases in the middle. DNA for the CDR3: TGTGCCAGCAGTGAATATATTCTGGGGGAGGGTACGGACACTGAAGCTTTCTTT. Residues: CASSEYILGEGTDTEAFF.

This clonotype was observed at least ten times. The rearrangement uses TRBV27 and TRBJ1-5; tentatively, D is TRBD1 (5 bases). Germline V gene data show CDR1 as MNHEY and CDR2 as SMNVEV (reference sequence). Trimming left V 2 bases short and J 1 base short, with 18 bases between. This CDR3 has 18 amino acids. The chain's CDR3 is CASSLGGKGYESNQPQHF. The CDR3 DNA sequence: TGTGCCAGCAGTTTAGGGGGAAAGGGATATGAGAGCAATCAGCCCCAGCATTTT.

V and J are TRBV18 and TRBJ2-5; D remains unclear. Germline CDR1 and CDR2: KGHSH and LQKENI. The CDR3 spans 13 residues. Deletions cut 4 bases from V and 5 bases from J, with 11 bases between. The CDR3 nucleotides are TGTGCCAGCTCACTGGCCACGAGGGAGACCCAGTACTTC. It codes for CASSLATRETQYF.

The table lists this clonotype with a few counts. J is TRBJ1-4 and V is TRBV4-2, with no clear D. The CDR3 loop spans 14 amino acids. V was shortened by 1 base and J by 7 bases, with 10 bases between the two germline ends. Per the germline V gene, CDR1 is LGHNA and CDR2 is YNFKEQ. The CDR3 region has the DNA TGTGCCAGCAGCCAAGGGACGCTGGTTGAAAAACTGTTTTTT. Its protein product is CASSQGTLVEKLFF.

This clonotype was counted many times. The chain has TRBV2 and TRBJ2-1; TRBD2 might be the D (5 bases). Per the germline V gene, CDR1 is SNHLY and CDR2 is FYNNEI. The CDR3 covers 15 residues. Trimming took 1 base from V and 0 from J, leaving 7 bases between them. DNA of the CDR3: TGTGCCAGCAGTGAAGGGACTTTCTCCTACAATGAGCAGTTCTTC. Its translation: CASSEGTFSYNEQFF.

This clonotype was counted ten times or more. This sequence joins TRBV2 and TRBJ1-1; the match to TRBD1 covers 7 bases. The trim removed 6 bases at V and 6 bases at J, leaving 7 bases unmatched. CDR1 and CDR2 from the germline V gene are SNHLY and FYNNEI. The CDR3 contains 13 residues. DNA for the CDR3: TGTGCCAGCAGGATGACAGGGTTGGCTGAAGCTTTCTTT. Translated, it gives CASRMTGLAEAFF.

This clonotype showed up just a few times. The chain links TRBV29-1 to TRBJ2-1; 11 bases are shared with TRBD1. J was trimmed by 8 bases and V by 3 bases; bases with no gene match: 12. This CDR3 is built from 16 residues. Germline assignment: CDR1 SQVTM and CDR2 ANQGSEA. The CDR3 here is CSVEQRDRGWVDEQFF. CDR3 bases: TGCAGCGTTGAGCAAAGGGACAGGGGGTGGGTGGATGAGCAGTTCTTC.

As concerns this clonotype: A far bigger clonotype differs at one base, so this is likely a read error. J is TRBJ2-3 and V is TRBV5-5, with D possibly matching TRBD1 (6 bases). The germline V and J ends were trimmed by 4 bases and 1 base, with 16 bases remaining between them. CDR3 length: 16 residues. The germline V gene encodes CDR1 SGHKS and CDR2 YYEKEE (reference sequence). The CDR3 here is CASSPTGSHGTDTQYF. In nucleotides, the CDR3 is TGTGCCAGCAGCCCGACAGGTAGCCATGGCACAGATACGCAGTATTTT.

This clonotype was seen repeatedly, ten times or more. The genes are TRBV6-2 or TRBV6-3 and TRBJ2-3, with D maybe TRBD1 (6 bases). Germline values: CDR1 MNHEY, CDR2 SVGEGT. CDR3 length: 14 amino acids. V was trimmed by 6 bases and J by 2 bases, leaving 12 bases between them. The CDR3 region has the DNA TGTGCCAGCAGCCTCGGACAGCCCACAGATACGCAGTATTTT. Amino acid sequence: CASSLGQPTDTQYF.

This clonotype was counted ten times or more. The J gene is TRBJ1-1, the V gene TRBV20-1; D is ambiguous. Germline V lookup: CDR1 DFQATT, CDR2 SNEGSKA (reference sequence). V was shortened by 0 bases and J by 1 base, with 0 bases between the two germline ends. The CDR3 spans 11 residues. As DNA, the CDR3 is TGCAGTGCTAGAGAGAACACTGAAGCTTTCTTT. Encoded protein: CSARENTEAFF.

This clonotype was seen ten or more times. This sequence joins TRBV2 and TRBJ2-5, with 13 bases matching TRBD2. The germline CDR1 and CDR2 sequences are SNHLY and FYNNEI. Trimming cost V 4 bases and J 1 base; bases outside gene matches: 12. This CDR3 comprises 19 residues. Here the CDR3 DNA reads TGTGCCAGCAGTGGCGGGGGGACTAGCGGGACAGGTTTCCAAGAGACCCAGTACTTC. As protein: CASSGGGTSGTGFQETQYF.

In its sample, this clonotype was seen many times. V usage is TRBV6-2 or TRBV6-3 and J usage is TRBJ2-3; weak D call: TRBD1 (5 bases). V shed 8 bases and J shed 0 bases, with 18 bases lying between them. The CDR3 totals 16 residues. CDR1 MNHEY and CDR2 SVGEGT come from the germline V gene. The CDR3 coding sequence is TGTGCCAGCCGGCCACAGGTATTATCTAGCACAGATACGCAGTATTTT. Encoded protein: CASRPQVLSSTDTQYF.

This clonotype occurred a few times. The gene calls are TRBV3-2 and TRBJ2-1; TRBD2 reflects the table's D call only, with no check against the DNA. TRBV3-2 is a pseudogene segment. The CDR3 length is 18 residues. The CDR3 sequence: CASSQDVSSSGRIDEQFF. The CDR3 DNA reads TGTGCCAGCAGCCAAGATGTTTCCTCTAGCGGGAGAATCGATGAGCAGTTCTTC.

This clonotype was found a few times. The V call is TRBV10-2, the J call TRBJ2-1; the match to TRBD2 covers 11 bases. This CDR3 is built from 14 residues. CDR1 and CDR2 from the germline V gene are WSHSY and SAAADI. V was clipped by 8 bases and J by 6 bases; unmatched bases: 6. CDR3 DNA sequence: TGCGCCAGCGTGTCTAGCGGGAGGCGCAATGAGCAGTTCTTC. Its protein product is CASVSSGRRNEQFF.

This clonotype was picked up a small number of times. The J gene is TRBJ2-1, the V gene TRBV20-1; 7 bases agree with TRBD2. CDR1 DFQATT and CDR2 SNEGSKA come from the germline V gene (reference sequence). The V and J ends lost 8 bases and 9 bases, in that order; junction bases with no gene match: 13. CDR3 length equals 13 residues. CDR3 residues: CSTTGTTEGEQFF. CDR3 nucleotides: TGCAGTACCACCGGGACTACGGAGGGTGAGCAGTTCTTC.